The rows below give T cell receptor beta chains drawn from one sample of a study of blood T cell repertoires in COVID-19. Method: immunoSEQ multiplex PCR; TCRdb's copy keeps in-frame clones and lacks some. The sample holds some 67,000 clones, nearly 80% seen once. Sequenced sample: peripheral blood. The receptors were sampled from a woman aged 60-70 years with acute or convalescent COVID-19. Each CDR3 is given with its conserved first and last residue. The D gene is left open where the match is weak. Rows give clone size only sometimes, using once, few, many, or a class for an expanded clone.

clone_size,d_call,j_call,v_call,cdr3_aa,cdr3_nt
-,TRBD1,TRBJ1-5,TRBV28,CASSGWGTGMNQPQHF,TGTGCCAGCAGTGGATGGGGGACAGGGATGAATCAGCCCCAGCATTTT
-,TRBD1,TRBJ2-3,TRBV10-2,CASSYTGTGVEGQYF,TGCGCCAGCAGTTATACCGGGACAGGGGTGGAAGGGCAGTATTTT
-,-,TRBJ2-7,TRBV6-6,CASSYGQVSYEQYF,TGTGCCAGCAGTTACGGTCAGGTCTCCTACGAGCAGTACTTC
-,TRBD1,TRBJ2-7,TRBV7-9,CASSPTGTGASYEQYF,TGTGCCAGCAGCCCTACCGGGACAGGGGCTTCCTACGAGCAGTACTTC
-,-,TRBJ2-1,TRBV5-1,CASNLISGSRFSEQFF,TGCGCCAGCAACCTTATTTCGGGTTCTCGGTTCAGTGAGCAGTTCTTC
medium-sized,TRBD1,TRBJ1-1,TRBV4-1,CASSQSETGGGPAFF,TGCGCCAGCAGCCAATCGGAAACAGGGGGTGGGCCAGCTTTCTTT
-,-,TRBJ1-6,TRBV5-1,CASQGLYNSPLHF,TGCGCCAGCCAGGGCCTTTATAATTCACCCCTCCACTTT
-,-,TRBJ2-5,TRBV19,CASSTSETQYF,TGTGCCAGTAGTACCTCAGAGACCCAGTACTTC
once,TRBD1,TRBJ1-5,TRBV5-1,CASSETGGDQPQHF,TGCGCCAGCAGCGAAACAGGGGGGGATCAGCCCCAGCATTTT
-,-,TRBJ2-7,TRBV30,CAWSTGRGSYEQYF,TGTGCCTGGAGTACTGGCAGGGGATCCTACGAGCAGTACTTC
-,TRBD1,TRBJ1-6,TRBV12-5,CASGLVGQGLNSPLHF,TGTGCTAGTGGTTTGGTGGGACAGGGGCTTAATTCACCCCTCCACTTT
medium-sized,TRBD1,TRBJ1-5,TRBV5-1,CASSLSGGSQPQHF,TGCGCCAGCAGCCTATCAGGGGGTAGTCAGCCCCAGCATTTT
-,TRBD1,TRBJ2-7,TRBV6-6,CASSSPDRAFYEQYF,TGTGCCAGCAGTTCCCCAGACAGGGCCTTCTACGAGCAGTACTTC
few,-,TRBJ1-1,TRBV5-1,CASTAGGRITEAFF,TGCGCCAGCACAGCGGGGGGGCGCATCACTGAAGCTTTCTTT
-,TRBD1,TRBJ1-4,TRBV4-3,CASSQERGQGTNEKLFF,TGCGCCAGCAGCCAAGAGAGGGGGCAGGGAACTAATGAAAAACTGTTTTTT
-,-,TRBJ1-2,TRBV5-1,CASSLKINYGYTF,TGCGCCAGCAGCTTGAAAATAAACTATGGCTACACCTTC
few,TRBD1,TRBJ2-1,TRBV7-2,CASSSTGGNEQFF,TGTGCCAGCAGCTCGACAGGGGGCAATGAGCAGTTCTTC
few,-,TRBJ2-2,TRBV20-1,CSASNRRVNTGELFF,TGCAGTGCTAGTAATCGTCGTGTAAACACCGGGGAGCTGTTTTTT
-,-,TRBJ1-5,TRBV6-2/TRBV6-3,CASSFRGSNQPQHF,TGTGCCAGCAGTTTCAGGGGTAGCAATCAGCCCCAGCATTTT
few,-,TRBJ1-1,TRBV11-2,CASSLQGFEAFF,TGTGCCAGCAGCTTACAGGGGTTTGAAGCTTTCTTT
once,-,TRBJ2-7,TRBV2,CASRTETYEQYF,TGTGCCAGCAGGACAGAAACCTACGAGCAGTACTTC
-,-,TRBJ2-3,TRBV30,CAWSTLGGQGDTQYF,TGTGCCTGGAGTACATTGGGGGGGCAAGGAGATACGCAGTATTTT
-,-,TRBJ1-2,TRBV13,CASSSKVGTVDEYGYTF,TGTGCCAGCAGCTCAAAAGTCGGTACGGTCGATGAATATGGCTACACCTTC
once,-,TRBJ1-6,TRBV27,CASSRGSSSPLHF,TGTGCCAGCTCCCGGGGATCCAGTTCACCCCTCCACTTT
-,-,TRBJ2-1,TRBV7-9,CASTNTYRAYQRFF,TGTGCCAGCACCAATACGTACAGGGCCTACCAGCGGTTCTTC
-,TRBD1,TRBJ1-1,TRBV27,CASSLGQGVGTAFF,TGTGCCAGCAGTTTAGGACAGGGGGTGGGTACGGCTTTCTTT
once,-,TRBJ2-2,TRBV6-2/TRBV6-3,CASSYSTHTGELFF,TGTGCCAGCAGTTACTCGACTCATACCGGGGAGCTGTTTTTT
-,TRBD1,TRBJ2-7,TRBV2,CASSEWTGSSYEQYF,TGTGCCAGCAGTGAGTGGACAGGGAGCTCCTACGAGCAGTACTTC
-,TRBD2,TRBJ2-3,TRBV29-1,CSVKNPTSGGHTDTQYF,TGCAGCGTCAAAAACCCAACTAGCGGGGGGCACACAGATACGCAGTATTTT
-,-,TRBJ2-1,TRBV9,CASSDERLSDEQFF,TGTGCCAGCAGCGACGAGCGACTCTCGGATGAGCAGTTCTTC
-,TRBD1,TRBJ1-2,TRBV28,CASSPGQGAGYTF,TGTGCCAGCAGTCCCGGACAGGGGGCCGGCTACACCTTC
-,TRBD2,TRBJ2-1,TRBV5-1,CASSLGLAGGNEQFF,TGCGCCAGCAGCTTGGGACTAGCGGGGGGGAATGAGCAGTTCTTC
once,TRBD1,TRBJ2-2,TRBV29-1,CSVGRTGNTGELFF,TGCAGCGTTGGTAGGACAGGGAATACCGGGGAGCTGTTTTTT
-,TRBD2,TRBJ2-2,TRBV9,CASSGGGDWNTGELFF,TGTGCCAGCAGCGGCGGGGGGGACTGGAACACCGGGGAGCTGTTTTTT
once,TRBD2,TRBJ2-2,TRBV2,CASSPLAGGPRELFF,TGTGCCAGCAGCCCACTAGCGGGGGGGCCCCGGGAGCTGTTTTTT
-,TRBD1,TRBJ1-2,TRBV3-1/TRBV3-2,CASSPGQGIYGYTF,TGTGCCAGCAGCCCGGGACAGGGAATCTATGGCTACACCTTC
-,TRBD2,TRBJ2-5,TRBV7-8,CASSTPAVAGFEETQYF,TGTGCCAGCAGCACCCCGGCGGTAGCGGGGTTTGAAGAGACCCAGTACTTC
-,-,TRBJ2-7,TRBV5-1,CASSSGGGLNYEQYF,TGCGCCAGCAGCTCTGGAGGCGGGCTCAACTACGAGCAGTACTTC
-,TRBD1,TRBJ1-2,TRBV6-2/TRBV6-3,CASSGTGYGYTF,TGTGCCAGCAGCGGGACAGGGTATGGCTACACCTTC
-,-,TRBJ1-2,TRBV25-1,CASSGPGLSYGYTF,TGTGCCAGCAGTGGCCCCGGACTGTCCTATGGCTACACCTTC
-,-,TRBJ1-5,TRBV19,CAESSGTHQPQHF,TGTGCCGAAAGTAGTGGGACACATCAGCCCCAGCATTTT
-,TRBD2,TRBJ2-3,TRBV13,CASSLELAGGPEADTQYF,TGTGCCAGCAGCTTAGAACTAGCGGGGGGGCCGGAGGCAGATACGCAGTATTTT
few,-,TRBJ1-1,TRBV5-1,CASSLGVRDDTEAFF,TGCGCCAGCAGCTTGGGGGTCAGGGATGACACTGAAGCTTTCTTT